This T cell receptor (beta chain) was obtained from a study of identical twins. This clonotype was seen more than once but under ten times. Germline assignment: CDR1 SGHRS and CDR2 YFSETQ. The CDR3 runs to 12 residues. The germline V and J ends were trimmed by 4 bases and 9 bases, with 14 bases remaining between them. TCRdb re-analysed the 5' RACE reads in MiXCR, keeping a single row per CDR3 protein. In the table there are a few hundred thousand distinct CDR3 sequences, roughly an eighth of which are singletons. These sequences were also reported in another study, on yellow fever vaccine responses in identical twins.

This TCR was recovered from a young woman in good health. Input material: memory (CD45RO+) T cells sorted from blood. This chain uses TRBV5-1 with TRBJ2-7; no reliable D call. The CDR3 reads CASSDTPDGQYF. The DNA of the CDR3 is TGCGCCAGCAGCGACACCCCCGACGGGCAGTACTTC.